The present T cell receptor beta chain was sequenced within a study of regulatory T cells in long-lasting Graves disease. Study overall: Those with persistent Graves' disease had received antithyroid drugs for over 5 years with positive TSH receptor antibodies.

Arm-PCR with iRepertoire HTBI primers amplified the CDR3 regions for these TCR beta libraries. TCRdb called the multiplex PCR reads again in MiXCR, with one record for every CDR3 protein. The sample holds about half a million distinct CDR3 sequences, 22% seen once. This clonotype was recorded a few times. Time point described: persistent/refractory GD, antithyroid drugs over 5 years with positive TRAb. The TCR library was made from RNA that had been extracted from PBMCs in TRIzol. V shed 1 base and J shed 0 bases, with 10 bases lying between them. The CDR3 is 16 amino acids. CDR1 and CDR2 (germline): DFQATT, SNEGSKA (reference sequence).

The sequences come from peripheral blood mononuclear cells (PBMCs), collected when the disease was refractory, from a patient treated with antithyroid drugs. This receptor was taken from a female donor with Graves disease. The J gene is TRBJ1-6, the V gene TRBV20-1; the D gene is possibly TRBD1 (5 bases). As DNA, the CDR3 is TGCAGTGCTAGAGGGTGGGGGAGCTCCTATAATTCACCCCTCCACTTT. Encoded protein: CSARGWGSSYNSPLHF.